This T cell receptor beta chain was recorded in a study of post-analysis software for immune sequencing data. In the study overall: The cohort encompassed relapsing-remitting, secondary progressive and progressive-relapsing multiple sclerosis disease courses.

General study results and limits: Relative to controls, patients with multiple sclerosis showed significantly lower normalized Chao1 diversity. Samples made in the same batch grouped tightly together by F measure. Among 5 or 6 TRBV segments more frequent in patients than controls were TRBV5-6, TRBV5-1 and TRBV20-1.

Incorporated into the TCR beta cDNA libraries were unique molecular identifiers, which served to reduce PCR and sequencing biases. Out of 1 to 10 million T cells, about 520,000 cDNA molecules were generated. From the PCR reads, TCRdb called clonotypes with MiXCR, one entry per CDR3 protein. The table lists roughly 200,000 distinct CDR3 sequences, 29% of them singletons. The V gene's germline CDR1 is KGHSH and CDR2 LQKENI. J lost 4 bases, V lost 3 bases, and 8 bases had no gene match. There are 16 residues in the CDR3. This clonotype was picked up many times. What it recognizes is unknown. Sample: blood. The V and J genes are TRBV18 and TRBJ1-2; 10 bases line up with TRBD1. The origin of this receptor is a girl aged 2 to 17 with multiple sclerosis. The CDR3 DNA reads TGTGCCAGCTCACCCCCCTGGGGACAGGGGTCCTATGGCTACACCTTC. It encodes CASSPPWGQGSYGYTF.